This T cell receptor (beta chain) was captured by sequencing in a study of shared clonotypes between healthy human individuals. Overall study results and limits: Generation probabilities were higher for clonotypes shared across all four sorted-subset donors than for unshared ones.

For this clone: What it binds is not known.

The method was immunoSEQ multiplex PCR; TCRdb's version includes in-frame clones alone and lacks a portion of them. Of about a million clones listed, 60% to 80% are singletons. Per the germline V gene, CDR1 is SEHNR and CDR2 is FQNEAQ (reference sequence). Trimming took 6 bases from V and 1 from J; bases not matched to a gene: 5. The CDR3 totals 15 residues. What was sequenced was memory CD4+ T cells from PBMCs. Subset reported: CD45RA-negative fraction. The receptor comes from a man younger than 35 in good health. Some clones in this sample may be carry-over from other donors' samples. This chain uses TRBV7-9 with TRBJ2-5; 10 bases line up with TRBD2. Here the CDR3 reads CASRQRTSGQETQYF. DNA of the CDR3: TGTGCCAGCAGACAAAGGACTAGCGGCCAAGAGACCCAGTACTTC.